The source of this T cell receptor beta chain is a study of blood T cell repertoires in COVID-19. The study drew participants aged about 18 to 95 years from 20 to 30 US areas. In assigning cohorts, the study relied on participant-reported clinical history. Clones were read by immunoSEQ multiplex PCR, and TCRdb kept only the in-frame ones, dropping some. The sample consists of about 190,000 clones, almost 80% of them appearing once. The CDR3 is 15 amino acids. The V gene's germline CDR1 is SGHAT and CDR2 FQNNGV. The ends were cut back, 5 bases at V and 5 bases at J, with 18 bases in the middle. This rearrangement joins TRBV11-2 to TRBJ2-5; possible D gene TRBD1, 6 bases. This receptor was identified in a woman between 50 and 59 years old who had recovered from COVID-19. Source material: PBMCs or T cells enriched from blood (not recorded which). The CDR3 region has the DNA TGTGCCAGCAGCACTCTGGGGGCCCGAGGGGAGACCCAGTACTTC. Translation: CASSTLGARGETQYF. Supplemented by reference TRBV11-2 and TRBJ2-5, the full variable domain reads EAGVAQSPRYKIIEKRQSVAFWCNPISGHATLYWYQQILGQGPKLLIQFQNNGVVDDSQLPKDRFSAERLKGVDSTLKIQPAKLEDSAVYLCASSTLGARGETQYFGPGTRLLVL.